This T cell receptor (beta chain) was profiled in a study of post-analysis software for immune sequencing data. Whole-study context: Multiple sclerosis in the patients followed relapsing-remitting, secondary progressive and progressive-relapsing courses. Points from the study as a whole: Normalized Chao1 diversity was significantly lower in multiple sclerosis patients than in controls. In patients, TRBV5-6, TRBV5-1 and TRBV20-1 belonged to five TRBV segments found more frequently than in controls.

Presence of unique molecular identifiers characterized the TCR beta cDNA libraries. Once roughly 0.85 to 11 million T cells were used, about half a million cDNA molecules resulted. TCRdb recomputed calls from the PCR reads with MiXCR, one row per CDR3 protein. Of roughly 600,000 distinct CDR3 sequences listed, around 44% are singletons. CDR1 WSHSY and CDR2 SAAADI come from the germline V gene. Between the trimmed V and J ends, which lost 3 bases and 4 bases, there was a span of 10 bases. There are 15 residues in the CDR3. This clonotype was recorded a few times. The target antigen is unknown. The material sequenced was blood. This TCR derives from a girl between 10 and 17 years old with multiple sclerosis. The chain is built from TRBV10-2 and TRBJ1-6; D not certain. The CDR3 sequence is CASSDPGLYNSPLHF. The CDR3 coding sequence is TGCGCCAGCAGTGATCCCGGGCTATATAATTCACCCCTCCACTTT.